This TCR beta chain came from a study of neoadjuvant anti-PD-1 for oral cavity cancer. Time point meaning: after neoadjuvant nivolumab, at surgical resection. PBMCs were not maintained or expanded in culture before analysis. CDR1 is LGHNA, CDR2 YNFKEQ, per germline. This CDR3 has 14 residues. Trimming removed 1 base at V and 1 base at J, with 5 bases between. The repertoire was sequenced with immunoSEQ multiplex PCR; TCRdb's copy has only in-frame clones and lacks some. The sample includes 8,000 to 10,000 clones, around 70% of them seen just once. The sequence was obtained from a person between 40 and 79 years old with oral cavity squamous cell carcinoma. The sample in question was PBMCs, obtained after nivolumab (anti-PD-1) treatment. V and J are TRBV4-2 and TRBJ2-4; D gene uncertain. CDR3 DNA: TGTGCCAGCAGCCAAGTCGGTGCCAAAAACATTCAGTACTTC. Translation gives CASSQVGAKNIQYF.